Shown below are 29 T cell receptor beta chains from a single sample sequenced in a study of blood T cell repertoires in COVID-19. Profiling relied on immunoSEQ multiplex PCR, and the TCRdb table lists in-frame clones only, not all of them. The data hold approximately 270,000 clones, with about 90% observed a single time. Specimen: PBMCs or T cells enriched from blood (not recorded which). The receptors shown here come from a human donor in a cohort exposed to, infected with or recovered from COVID-19 (not recorded which). The donor label of this sample is uncertain.

CDR3 sequence reads: CASSIELASGGYTF. CDR3 nucleotides: TGTGCCAGTAGTATAGAGCTGGCATCGGGAGGCTACACCTTC. This chain joins TRBV19 and TRBJ1-2; D not resolved. The CDR3 loop spans 14 amino acids. CDR1 and CDR2 from the germline V gene are LNHDA and SQIVND (reference sequence). V was pared by 0 bases and J by 8 bases, with 13 bases between.

This chain uses TRBV18 with TRBJ1-2; TRBD1 aligns across 8 bases. The CDR3 is made up of 14 amino acids. V gave up 8 bases and J gave up 6 bases; unmatched junction bases: 11. Germline V lookup: CDR1 KGHSH, CDR2 LQKENI. CDR3: CASQRLRQGNGYTF. CDR3 bases: TGTGCCAGCCAAAGATTGAGACAGGGGAATGGCTACACCTTC.

This clone was seen just once. The chain couples TRBV5-1 to TRBJ1-3, with 12 bases lining up with TRBD1. This CDR3 spans 15 amino acids. The V and J ends lost 2 bases and 6 bases, in that order; junction bases with no gene match: 3. In germline, CDR1 is SGHRS, CDR2 YFSETQ. This chain's CDR3 is CASSFGTGGVNTIYF. The CDR3 nucleotides read TGCGCCAGCAGCTTCGGGACAGGGGGCGTAAACACCATATATTTT. The variable domain in full, completed from reference TRBV5-1 and TRBJ1-3, reads KAGVTQTPRYLIKTRGQQVTLSCSPISGHRSVSWYQQTPGQGLQFLFEYFSETQRNKGNFPGRFSGRQFSNSRSEMNVSTLELGDSALYLCASSFGTGGVNTIYFGEGSWLTVV.

The chain is built from TRBV7-9 and TRBJ1-4, with D uncertain. Between the trimmed V and J ends, which lost 4 bases and 8 bases, there was a span of 20 bases. The CDR3 contains 16 residues. The V gene's germline CDR1 is SEHNR and CDR2 FQNEAQ (reference sequence). CDR3 loop: CASSSTRVVRWEKLFF. The CDR3 DNA is TGTGCCAGCAGCTCGACCCGGGTTGTACGGTGGGAAAAACTGTTTTTT.

The rearrangement links TRBV2 to TRBJ2-5; 7 bases are a match to TRBD2. V gave up 5 bases and J gave up 10 bases; unmatched junction bases: 4. This CDR3 spans 11 amino acids. Germline loops: CDR1 SNHLY, CDR2 FYNNEI. CDR3 amino acids: CASSNGGSQYF. CDR3 nucleotide sequence: TGTGCCAGCAGTAACGGGGGGAGCCAGTACTTC.

The chain uses TRBV7-9 and TRBJ1-1, with no clear D. With 0 bases removed from V and 1 base from J, the gap between germline ends came to 15 bases. The CDR3 totals 17 residues. Germline V lookup: CDR1 SEHNR, CDR2 FQNEAQ (reference sequence). DNA for the CDR3: TGTGCCAGCAGCTTAGCAAACTTCAGGAACGGGAACACTGAAGCTTTCTTT. This translates into CASSLANFRNGNTEAFF. Together with reference TRBV7-9 and TRBJ1-1, the CDR3 gives the full variable domain: DTGVSQNPRHKITKRGQNVTFRCDPISEHNRLYWYRQTLGQGPEFLTYFQNEAQLEKSRLLSDRFSAERPKGSFSTLEIQRTEQGDSAMYLCASSLANFRNGNTEAFFGQGTRLTVV.

This chain uses TRBV3-1 (or the pseudogene TRBV3-2) with TRBJ2-7; D gene uncertain. V was cut by 4 bases and J by 6 bases, with 10 bases left in between. The CDR3 has 12 residues. CDR1 is LGHDT and CDR2 is YNNKEL in the germline V gene (reference sequence). CDR3 sequence reads: CASSRLEGEQYF. Written as DNA, the CDR3 is TGTGCCAGCAGCCGACTTGAAGGCGAGCAGTACTTC.

V and J are TRBV4-3 and TRBJ1-1; 7 nucleotides agree with TRBD1. The CDR3 spans 15 residues. The germline gives CDR1 LGHNA, CDR2 YSLEER. Trimming took 4 bases from V and 0 from J; bases not matched to a gene: 5. CDR3: CASSLGTVLNTEAFF. CDR3 coding DNA: TGCGCCAGCAGCCTAGGGACAGTCCTGAACACTGAAGCTTTCTTT.

The chain is built from TRBV9 and TRBJ1-2; D possibly corresponds to TRBD1 (5 bases). The germline V gene has CDR1 SGDLS and CDR2 YYNGEE. The length of the CDR3 is 16 residues. V shed 0 bases and J shed 8 bases, with 20 bases lying between them. Here the CDR3 reads CASSVEDGGYSGGYTF. The CDR3 nucleotides read TGTGCCAGCAGCGTAGAAGACGGGGGATACTCTGGCGGCTACACCTTC.

The chain links TRBV3-1 (or the pseudogene TRBV3-2) to TRBJ2-3; TRBD2 matches 9 bases. Germline CDR1 is LGHDT and CDR2 is YNNKEL (reference sequence). This CDR3 is 15 amino acids long. V trimming: 2 bases; J trimming: 5 bases; junction bases outside the gene matches: 5. The CDR3 DNA sequence: TGTGCCAGCAGCCAAAATAGCGGGGGAGGAGATACGCAGTATTTT. Amino acid sequence: CASSQNSGGGDTQYF.

V usage is TRBV18 and J usage is TRBJ1-1; TRBD1 might be the D (5 bases). The CDR3 runs 13 residues. In germline, CDR1 is KGHSH, CDR2 LQKENI. V was shortened by 5 bases and J by 4 bases, with 11 bases between the two germline ends. The CDR3 coding sequence is TGTGCCAGCTCATCTCAGGGCGGCACTGAAGCTTTCTTT. Amino acid sequence: CASSSQGGTEAFF. Complete variable domain (other parts from reference TRBV18 and TRBJ1-1): NAGVMQNPRHLVRRRGQEARLRCSPMKGHSHVYWYRQLPEEGLKFMVYLQKENIIDESGMPKERFSAEFPKEGPSILRIQQVVRGDSAAYFCASSSQGGTEAFFGQGTRLTVV.

The chain links TRBV5-1 to TRBJ2-7, with 13 bases fitting TRBD2. This CDR3 has 15 amino acids. Losses at the gene ends were 5 bases for V and 4 bases for J; bases not matched to a gene: 6. Germline CDR1 SGHRS, CDR2 YFSETQ. The CDR3 region has the DNA TGCGCCAGCAGGAGACGGACTAGCGGGGGTTACGAGCAGTACTTC. Translated, it gives CASRRRTSGGYEQYF.

The V and J genes are TRBV21-1 and TRBJ1-5. TRBV21-1 represents a pseudogene. This CDR3 has 17 residues. The CDR3 coding sequence is TGTGCCAGCAGCAAAGGGGAACGGGGGGCTGTCCCACAGCCCCAGCATTTT. Protein sequence: CASSKGERGAVPQPQHF.

This chain uses TRBV5-1 with TRBJ2-7; 16 bases align to TRBD2. The CDR3 contains 17 residues. With 3 bases clipped from V and 0 bases from J, the junction kept 3 bases outside the gene matches. Germline values: CDR1 SGHRS, CDR2 YFSETQ. CDR3 protein: CASSWGLAGGISYEQYF. The CDR3 bases are TGCGCCAGCAGCTGGGGACTAGCGGGGGGGATCTCCTACGAGCAGTACTTC.

The rearrangement uses TRBV2 and TRBJ2-1, with no clear D. The CDR3 loop spans 16 amino acids. Germline V gene sequence: CDR1 SNHLY, CDR2 FYNNEI. Deletions cut 2 bases from V and 0 bases from J, with 11 bases between. The chain's CDR3 is CASSELRVSSYNEQFF. In nucleotides, the CDR3 is TGTGCCAGCAGTGAACTCCGGGTTAGCTCCTACAATGAGCAGTTCTTC. Complete variable domain (other parts from reference TRBV2 and TRBJ2-1): EPEVTQTPSHQVTQMGQEVILRCVPISNHLYFYWYRQILGQKVEFLVSFYNNEISEKSEIFDDQFSVERPDGSNFTLKIRSTKLEDSAMYFCASSELRVSSYNEQFFGPGTRLTVL.

The chain carries TRBV27 and TRBJ2-3; D is undetermined. The CDR3 spans 14 residues. Trimming cost V 5 bases and J 6 bases, with 15 bases left between them. Germline CDR1 and CDR2: MNHEY and SMNVEV (reference sequence). The CDR3 region is CASSPFLLLDTQYF. As DNA, the CDR3 is TGTGCCAGCAGTCCCTTCCTTTTGTTGGATACGCAGTATTTT.

The chain employs TRBV27 and TRBJ1-6; possible D gene TRBD1, 6 bases. The CDR3 is 17 residues long. Germline V gives CDR1 MNHEY, CDR2 SMNVEV (reference sequence). Deletions cut 8 bases from V and 1 base from J, with 18 bases between. The DNA of the CDR3 is TGTGCCAGCGGGGGCCATATGTGGGATTCCTATAATTCACCCCTCCACTTT. It yields the protein CASGGHMWDSYNSPLHF.

This clone was detected a few times. V is TRBV5-1 and J is TRBJ1-1; 7 bases fit TRBD1. The CDR3 loop spans 14 amino acids. Germline lookup yields CDR1 SGHRS and CDR2 YFSETQ. V was clipped by 6 bases and J by 1 base; unmatched bases: 6. The CDR3 DNA follows: TGCGCCAGCAAAACCGGGACAGCGAACACTGAAGCTTTCTTT. It specifies CASKTGTANTEAFF.

This clone was recorded only once. Other DNA sequences in the same sample also yield this CDR3. CDR3 residues: CASSPGQYGYTF. The DNA of the CDR3 is TGTGCCAGTAGTCCGGGACAGTATGGCTACACCTTC. The V call is TRBV19, the J call TRBJ1-2; 7 nucleotides match TRBD1. Germline CDR1 reads LNHDA; CDR2 reads SQIVND (reference sequence). The CDR3 is 12 residues long. V shed 5 bases, J shed 5 bases, and the junction held 2 bases outside the gene matches.

The genes are TRBV24-1 and TRBJ1-2; the match to TRBD1 covers 8 bases. V was pared by 3 bases and J by 4 bases, with 9 bases of the junction left unmatched. The CDR3 length is 16 residues. Per germline, CDR1 KGHDR and CDR2 SFDVKD. The CDR3 reads CATSDPGQGAGYGYTF. CDR3 bases: TGTGCCACCAGTGATCCCGGACAGGGCGCGGGCTATGGCTACACCTTC.

This sequence joins TRBV2 and TRBJ1-4; 8 bases fit TRBD1. This CDR3 is 15 amino acids long. Germline trimming cut 4 bases from V and 3 bases from J; bases unmatched to any gene: 4. Germline V gives CDR1 SNHLY, CDR2 FYNNEI. CDR3 amino acids: CASSADRGANEKLFF. CDR3 DNA: TGTGCCAGCAGTGCCGACAGGGGAGCTAATGAAAAACTGTTTTTT.

The chain carries TRBV27 and TRBJ2-1; D is possibly TRBD1 (6 bases). The CDR3 sequence is 14 residues long. The V and J ends lost 5 bases and 6 bases respectively, with 14 bases between them. Germline CDR1 is MNHEY and CDR2 is SMNVEV (reference sequence). CDR3: CASSGFQGSNEQFF. CDR3 coding DNA: TGTGCCAGCAGTGGCTTCCAGGGGAGCAATGAGCAGTTCTTC.

V and J are TRBV12-5 and TRBJ1-5, with D perhaps TRBD1 (6 bases). This CDR3 is built from 18 residues. The V end was cut by 0 bases, the J end by 3 bases, with 18 bases between. Germline V gives CDR1 LGHNT, CDR2 FRNRAP. CDR3 nucleotides: TGTGCTAGTGGTTTGGTGGGGGCGGGCCAGGCCCTCAATCAGCCCCAGCATTTT. The encoded protein is CASGLVGAGQALNQPQHF.

This chain links TRBV6-2 or TRBV6-3 with TRBJ2-3; TRBD2 aligns across 11 bases. This CDR3 spans 18 amino acids. Germline CDR1 reads MNHEY; CDR2 reads SVGEGT. Losses at the gene ends were 0 bases for V and 0 bases for J; bases not matched to a gene: 5. CDR3 protein: CASSYSIAGGPSTDTQYF. CDR3 DNA sequence: TGTGCCAGCAGTTACTCAATAGCGGGGGGGCCCAGCACAGATACGCAGTATTTT.

The chain recombines TRBV10-3 with TRBJ1-3; D unresolved. The CDR3 runs to 15 residues. V dropped 11 bases and J dropped 0 bases, with 17 bases sitting between them. The V gene's germline CDR1 is ENHRY and CDR2 SYGVKD. This CDR3 reads CASRAAADSGNTIYF. CDR3 sequence (DNA): TGTGCCTCTCGCGCCGCCGCCGACTCTGGAAACACCATATATTTT.

This clone was recorded only once. The V gene is TRBV30, the J gene TRBJ1-2; the D gene is possibly TRBD1 (6 bases). The CDR3 loop spans 13 amino acids. V lost 0 bases and J 7 bases, leaving 12 bases between the germline ends. The germline gives CDR1 GTSNPN, CDR2 SVGIG (reference sequence). In nucleotides, the CDR3 is TGTGCCTGGAGTGTAGGGCAGGGGAGTGGCTACACCTTC. It codes for CAWSVGQGSGYTF.

The gene calls are TRBV2 and TRBJ2-7; D perhaps matches TRBD1 (7 bases). The CDR3 has 15 amino acids. The V and J ends lost 0 bases and 3 bases respectively, with 12 bases between them. Germline V gene data show CDR1 as SNHLY and CDR2 as FYNNEI. CDR3 in DNA: TGTGCCAGCAGTGAAGCCGGGGGACAGAGCTACGAGCAGTACTTC. Translated, it gives CASSEAGGQSYEQYF.

V gene TRBV9 combines with J gene TRBJ2-1; the match to TRBD2 covers 13 bases. This CDR3 is 18 amino acids long. With 3 bases clipped from V and 9 bases from J, the junction kept 15 bases outside the gene matches. Germline-derived CDR1 and CDR2 are SGDLS and YYNGEE. The CDR3 loop reads CASSANPTSGGPRGEQFF. The CDR3 nucleotides are TGTGCCAGCAGCGCTAACCCGACTAGCGGGGGGCCCCGGGGTGAGCAGTTCTTC. Drawing the rest from reference TRBV9 and TRBJ2-1, the complete variable domain is DSGVTQTPKHLITATGQRVTLRCSPRSGDLSVYWYQQSLDQGLQFLIQYYNGEERAKGNILERFSAQQFPDLHSELNLSSLELGDSALYFCASSANPTSGGPRGEQFFGPGTRLTVL.

This clone was seen only once. The chain recombines TRBV29-1 with TRBJ1-2; 9 nucleotides line up with TRBD1. After removal of 3 bases from V and 3 bases from J, the junction contained 14 bases not matched to a gene. The CDR3 has 17 residues. The V gene's germline CDR1 is SQVTM and CDR2 ANQGSEA. The CDR3 sequence is CSVDGTGQGFEDYGYTF. DNA of the CDR3: TGCAGCGTTGACGGAACGGGACAGGGATTTGAAGACTATGGCTACACCTTC.